This passage covers 32 T cell receptor beta chains from one sample sequenced in a study of T cell responses to AZD1222 COVID-19 vaccine. Assay used: immunoSEQ multiplex PCR; TCRdb lists only in-frame clones, some missing. The sample lists about 120,000 clones, roughly 87% occurring once. Sequences were derived from peripheral blood, sampled on day 0 of AZD1222 vaccination. The receptors stem from an adult in good health.

The chain employs TRBV19 and TRBJ1-5; D might be TRBD1 (5 bases). Germline V lookup: CDR1 LNHDA, CDR2 SQIVND (reference sequence). Trimming shortened V by 5 bases and J by 11 bases, and 22 bases separated the two germline ends. The CDR3 totals 15 residues. CDR3 nucleotides: TGTGCCAGTAGTGGGGCCAGCAGATATCTCTCAGCCCAGCATTTT. Its translation: CASSGASRYLSAQHF.

This rearrangement joins TRBV6-5 to TRBJ2-7, with 7 nucleotides matching TRBD2. Trimming took 2 bases from V and 0 from J; bases not matched to a gene: 4. This CDR3 is built from 15 residues. Germline V gene sequence: CDR1 MNHEY, CDR2 SVGAGI. The CDR3: CASSYLSGASYEQYF. The CDR3 DNA reads as TGTGCCAGCAGTTACCTGAGCGGGGCCTCCTACGAGCAGTACTTC.

This rearrangement joins TRBV10-1 to TRBJ2-5; the D is unclear. This CDR3 region has 15 residues. V lost 0 bases and J 2 bases, leaving 10 bases between the germline ends. Looked up from germline, CDR1 is WNHNN and CDR2 is SYGVQD (reference sequence). CDR3 loop: CASSESQVKQETQYF. In DNA, the CDR3 is TGCGCCAGCAGTGAGTCCCAGGTGAAACAAGAGACCCAGTACTTC.

This clone appeared a few times. The CDR3 DNA reads TGTGCCAGCAGTGAAGCGGGGGGGTCCTACAATGAGCAGTTCTTC. Translation gives CASSEAGGSYNEQFF. This chain connects TRBV6-4 to TRBJ2-1, with 10 positions matching TRBD2. CDR1 MRHNA and CDR2 SNTAGT come from the germline V gene. CDR3 length: 15 residues. V was clipped by 3 bases and J by 1 base; unmatched bases: 0.

The CDR3, as DNA: TGTGCCAGCAGTTTTGGGGGTGACTATGGCTACACCTTC. Residues: CASSFGGDYGYTF. This chain links TRBV28 with TRBJ1-2, with D maybe TRBD1 (5 bases). Germline V CDR1 and CDR2: MDHEN, SYDVKM. Trimming stripped 3 bases from V and 3 bases from J, with 8 bases between. CDR3 length: 13 amino acids.

V gene TRBV28 combines with J gene TRBJ1-6, with a possible D match to TRBD1 (5 bases). V shed 0 bases and J shed 7 bases, with 7 bases lying between them. Germline CDR1 is MDHEN and CDR2 is SYDVKM. The CDR3 totals 14 residues. The DNA for the CDR3 is TGTGCCAGCAGTTTATGGAGGGGAAATTCACCCCTCCACTTT. Translation gives CASSLWRGNSPLHF. Using reference TRBV28 and TRBJ1-6 for the parts outside the CDR3, the full variable domain is DVKVTQSSRYLVKRTGEKVFLECVQDMDHENMFWYRQDPGLGLRLIYFSYDVKMKEKGDIPEGYSVSREKKERFSLILESASTNQTSMYLCASSLWRGNSPLHFGNGTRLTVT.

The chain joins TRBV11-3 to TRBJ2-5; tentatively, D is TRBD1 (5 bases). Trimming took 5 bases from V and 5 from J, leaving 12 bases between them. CDR1 is SGHNT and CDR2 is YENEEA in the germline V gene. The CDR3 contains 13 residues. CDR3 protein: CASSGPKGETQYF. CDR3 DNA sequence: TGTGCCAGCAGCGGGCCTAAGGGGGAGACCCAGTACTTC. Using reference TRBV11-3 and TRBJ2-5 for the parts outside the CDR3, the full variable domain is EAGVVQSPRYKIIEKKQPVAFWCNPISGHNTLYWYLQNLGQGPELLIRYENEEAVDDSQLPKDRFSAERLKGVDSTLKIQPAELGDSAVYLCASSGPKGETQYFGPGTRLLVL.

The V call is TRBV27, the J call TRBJ1-4, with D tentatively TRBD1 (5 bases). Germline values: CDR1 MNHEY, CDR2 SMNVEV (reference sequence). The CDR3 totals 14 residues. Trimming took 7 bases from V and 5 from J, leaving 14 bases between them. The CDR3 sequence: CASKRGRGNEKLFF. The DNA for the CDR3 is TGTGCCAGCAAGCGGGGACGGGGGAATGAAAAACTGTTTTTT.

The chain joins TRBV19 to TRBJ2-7; 7 bases agree with TRBD1. CDR3 size: 16 residues. The ends lost 5 bases at V and 5 bases at J; junction bases unmatched: 15. The germline V gene encodes CDR1 LNHDA and CDR2 SQIVND (reference sequence). CDR3 in amino acids: CASSPGRPEGAHEQYF. DNA of the CDR3: TGTGCCAGTAGTCCAGGTCGCCCTGAGGGGGCTCACGAGCAGTACTTC.

This clone came up a few times. This chain uses TRBV27 with TRBJ2-7, with TRBD2 matching over 8 bases. Per germline, CDR1 MNHEY and CDR2 SMNVEV (reference sequence). The length of the CDR3 is 15 residues. Trimming removed 2 bases from V and 3 bases from J; junction bases left unmatched: 6. The CDR3 coding sequence is TGTGCCAGCAGTTTAAACTCCGGGACTAGCTACGAGCAGTACTTC. As protein: CASSLNSGTSYEQYF.

This clone was detected only once. V usage is TRBV27 and J usage is TRBJ1-5; possibly TRBD1 for D (5 bases). The V gene lost 7 bases and the J gene lost 6 bases, with 16 bases spanning the gap. The CDR3 runs 14 residues. Germline V CDR1 and CDR2: MNHEY, SMNVEV (reference sequence). As DNA, the CDR3 is TGTGCCAGCAAAGGTCGAGGGGATAGTCAGCCCCAGCATTTT. Translating it yields CASKGRGDSQPQHF.

This chain connects TRBV6-4 to TRBJ1-5; 12 bases map to TRBD1. Trimming cost V 5 bases and J 6 bases; bases outside gene matches: 8. The germline V gene encodes CDR1 MRHNA and CDR2 SNTAGT. The CDR3 covers 16 residues. The CDR3 here is CASSRGDRGQGQPQHF. CDR3 DNA: TGTGCCAGCAGTAGAGGGGACAGGGGGCAGGGTCAGCCCCAGCATTTT.

The chain combines TRBV7-2 with TRBJ1-1; D possibly corresponds to TRBD1 (6 bases). CDR3 size: 14 residues. The V gene lost 5 bases and the J gene lost 5 bases, with 15 bases spanning the gap. Germline V gene data show CDR1 as SGHTA and CDR2 as FQGNSA. CDR3 region: CASSVQGRGTEAFF. The CDR3 DNA follows: TGTGCCAGCAGCGTTCAGGGGAGGGGGACTGAAGCTTTCTTT.

Only one count was recorded for this clone. The rearrangement uses TRBV28 and TRBJ1-1, with D uncertain. This CDR3 spans 14 amino acids. Germline CDR1 reads MDHEN; CDR2 reads SYDVKM. The ends were cut back, 3 bases at V and 4 bases at J, with 12 bases in the middle. The CDR3 DNA is TGTGCCAGCAGTTTCCGGGCTGGAAGCACTGAAGCTTTCTTT. This encodes CASSFRAGSTEAFF.

The chain links TRBV2 to TRBJ2-1; no clear D. The CDR3 is 15 residues long. The V gene's germline CDR1 is SNHLY and CDR2 FYNNEI. V was trimmed by 9 bases and J by 7 bases, leaving 22 bases between them. The CDR3 DNA is TGTGCCAGTTTACCACAGCGCCTATTAGGGAATGAGCAGTTCTTC. This encodes CASLPQRLLGNEQFF.

This clone was detected only once. This rearrangement joins TRBV28 to TRBJ1-1; 8 bases are shared with TRBD1. Germline CDR1 reads MDHEN; CDR2 reads SYDVKM. The CDR3 consists of 14 residues. V lost 5 bases, J lost 10 bases, and 12 bases stayed unmatched. The CDR3 here is CASSVYHRGGLAFF. CDR3 coding DNA: TGTGCCAGCAGTGTATATCACAGGGGGGGTCTAGCTTTCTTT.

The rearrangement joins TRBV6-5 to TRBJ1-1; maybe TRBD1 (5 bases). V was trimmed by 2 bases and J by 1 base, leaving 8 bases between them. From germline, CDR1 is MNHEY and CDR2 SVGAGI. This CDR3 is built from 14 residues. The CDR3 spells CASSYIGQNTEAFF. The CDR3 coding sequence is TGTGCCAGCAGTTACATCGGACAGAACACTGAAGCTTTCTTT.

This clone was counted only a few times. V gene TRBV6-1 combines with J gene TRBJ2-7, with 9 bases fitting TRBD1. Per the germline V gene, CDR1 is MNHNS and CDR2 is SASEGT. The V segment lost 0 bases and the J segment 2 bases; nucleotides outside the gene matches: 2. This CDR3 contains 15 residues. CDR3 amino acids: CASSEAGTGPYEQYF. CDR3 DNA: TGTGCCAGCAGTGAAGCCGGGACAGGGCCCTACGAGCAGTACTTC.

This clone was recorded once. The V and J genes are TRBV5-4 and TRBJ1-1, with D perhaps matching TRBD1 (5 bases). Looked up from germline, CDR1 is SGHNT and CDR2 is YYREEE (reference sequence). Trimming took off 6 bases at V and 1 base at J, with 13 bases between the two ends. The length of the CDR3 is 14 residues. Written as DNA, the CDR3 is TGTGCCAGCAACCTGGACAAGCGGAACACTGAAGCTTTCTTT. This translates into CASNLDKRNTEAFF.

This clone appeared a few times. This chain's CDR3 is CASSSEGSNQPQHF. DNA for the CDR3: TGTGCCAGCAGCAGCGAGGGGAGCAATCAGCCCCAGCATTTT. The chain recombines TRBV4-2 with TRBJ1-5; possible D gene TRBD1, 5 bases. V lost 5 bases and J 1 base, leaving 9 bases between the germline ends. CDR1 is LGHNA and CDR2 is YNFKEQ in the germline V gene. The CDR3 length is 14 residues.

The sample holds one count of this clone. The CDR3 DNA reads TGTGCCAGCAGTGAAGCCTCCAGGAAGCAGTTCTTC. As protein: CASSEASRKQFF. This chain connects TRBV6-1 to TRBJ2-1; D remains unclear. CDR3 size: 12 residues. V shed 0 bases and J shed 11 bases, with 8 bases lying between them. Germline CDR1 MNHNS, CDR2 SASEGT.

This chain's CDR3 is CASSLGRAGRHEQYF. CDR3 bases: TGTGCCAGCAGTTTAGGGAGGGCCGGTCGGCACGAGCAGTACTTC. V gene TRBV28 combines with J gene TRBJ2-7, with 7 positions matching TRBD2. Germline loops: CDR1 MDHEN, CDR2 SYDVKM. Trimming took 2 bases from V and 5 from J; bases not matched to a gene: 9. This CDR3 has 15 residues. The full variable domain, with the rest looked up from reference TRBV28 and TRBJ2-7, is DVKVTQSSRYLVKRTGEKVFLECVQDMDHENMFWYRQDPGLGLRLIYFSYDVKMKEKGDIPEGYSVSREKKERFSLILESASTNQTSMYLCASSLGRAGRHEQYFGPGTRLTVT.

This clone was picked up a small number of times. The chain is built from TRBV19 and TRBJ1-4; no definite D call. V lost 5 bases and J lost 8, with 15 bases in between. CDR3 length: 14 residues. Per the germline V gene, CDR1 is LNHDA and CDR2 is SQIVND (reference sequence). The CDR3: CASSVDSRREKLFF. CDR3 nucleotide sequence: TGTGCCAGTAGTGTGGACTCGAGGAGGGAAAAACTGTTTTTT.

The genes are TRBV5-4 and TRBJ1-1, with D perhaps matching TRBD1 (5 bases). Trimming left V 0 bases short and J 5 bases short, with 11 bases between. The CDR3 totals 14 residues. CDR1 SGHNT and CDR2 YYREEE come from the germline V gene (reference sequence). CDR3 DNA sequence: TGTGCCAGCAGCTTGGCCTTGGGGGTAACTGAAGCTTTCTTT. Translating it yields CASSLALGVTEAFF. Variable domain in full (rest from reference TRBV5-4 and TRBJ1-1): ETGVTQSPTHLIKTRGQQVTLRCSSQSGHNTVSWYQQALGQGPQFIFQYYREEENGRGNFPPRFSGLQFPNYSSELNVNALELDDSALYLCASSLALGVTEAFFGQGTRLTVV.

The chain has TRBV5-1 and TRBJ1-1; 9 bases fit TRBD1. The CDR3 is 15 amino acids. J gave up 1 base and V 0 bases, and 1 base lay outside the gene matches. Germline V gene sequence: CDR1 SGHRS, CDR2 YFSETQ. The CDR3 nucleotides are TGCGCCAGCAGCTTGGAGGGACAGGGGAACACTGAAGCTTTCTTT. It encodes CASSLEGQGNTEAFF.

In this sample, this clone turned up once. CDR3 bases: TGTGCCAGCAGTTTGGACAGGACTTATGGCTACACCTTC. It encodes CASSLDRTYGYTF. This chain links TRBV27 with TRBJ1-2; 7 bases agree with TRBD1. Germline V lookup: CDR1 MNHEY, CDR2 SMNVEV (reference sequence). The CDR3 loop spans 13 amino acids. J gave up 5 bases and V 3 bases, and 3 bases lay outside the gene matches.

The chain recombines TRBV28 with TRBJ2-1; 7 bases are a match to TRBD2. The CDR3 has 16 residues. CDR1 MDHEN and CDR2 SYDVKM come from the germline V gene. Losses at the gene ends were 5 bases for V and 6 bases for J; bases not matched to a gene: 13. DNA of the CDR3: TGTGCCAGCAGTCCCGAAGACCGGGACTACTCCAATGAGCAGTTCTTC. Translating gives CASSPEDRDYSNEQFF. Full variable domain (outside the CDR3, taken from reference TRBV28 and TRBJ2-1): DVKVTQSSRYLVKRTGEKVFLECVQDMDHENMFWYRQDPGLGLRLIYFSYDVKMKEKGDIPEGYSVSREKKERFSLILESASTNQTSMYLCASSPEDRDYSNEQFFGPGTRLTVL.

The J gene is TRBJ1-5, the V gene TRBV28, with TRBD1 identical over 10 bases. V lost 4 bases, J lost 9 bases, and 3 bases stayed unmatched. CDR3 size: 13 residues. Germline V CDR1 and CDR2: MDHEN, SYDVKM. As DNA, the CDR3 is TGTGCCAGCAGTTGGACAGGGGGTCCGCCCCAGCATTTT. Translated: CASSWTGGPPQHF.

V gene TRBV5-6 combines with J gene TRBJ2-7, with D perhaps TRBD1 (5 bases). CDR3 length equals 13 residues. Looked up from germline, CDR1 is SGHDT and CDR2 is YYEEEE. Trimming cost V 1 base and J 4 bases, with 9 bases left between them. This CDR3 reads CASSLPDIYEQYF. The DNA for the CDR3 is TGTGCCAGCAGCTTGCCGGACATATACGAGCAGTACTTC.

J is TRBJ1-6 and V is TRBV7-9, with D perhaps TRBD1 (5 bases). The length of the CDR3 is 13 residues. Trimming cost V 7 bases and J 7 bases, with 11 bases left between them. CDR1 and CDR2 (germline): SEHNR, FQNEAQ (reference sequence). CDR3 nucleotide sequence: TGTGCCAGCATTGACAGTGTAAATTCACCCCTCCACTTT. It encodes CASIDSVNSPLHF.

V is TRBV19 and J is TRBJ2-3, with TRBD2 matching over 11 bases. Germline loops: CDR1 LNHDA, CDR2 SQIVND (reference sequence). CDR3 length equals 19 residues. J lost 3 bases, V lost 9 bases, and 20 bases had no gene match. The CDR3 DNA reads TGTGCCAGCTCATCGGGACTAGCGGAGGCCTACCAGGGAACAGATACGCAGTATTTT. It encodes CASSSGLAEAYQGTDTQYF.

This sequence joins TRBV28 and TRBJ1-2; a possible D gene is TRBD1 (5 bases). Germline V gene data show CDR1 as MDHEN and CDR2 as SYDVKM. V lost 7 bases and J 6 bases, leaving 12 bases between the germline ends. The CDR3 is 12 amino acids. The CDR3 sequence is CASNAGLDGYTF. CDR3 DNA sequence: TGTGCCAGCAACGCAGGGCTGGATGGCTACACCTTC.